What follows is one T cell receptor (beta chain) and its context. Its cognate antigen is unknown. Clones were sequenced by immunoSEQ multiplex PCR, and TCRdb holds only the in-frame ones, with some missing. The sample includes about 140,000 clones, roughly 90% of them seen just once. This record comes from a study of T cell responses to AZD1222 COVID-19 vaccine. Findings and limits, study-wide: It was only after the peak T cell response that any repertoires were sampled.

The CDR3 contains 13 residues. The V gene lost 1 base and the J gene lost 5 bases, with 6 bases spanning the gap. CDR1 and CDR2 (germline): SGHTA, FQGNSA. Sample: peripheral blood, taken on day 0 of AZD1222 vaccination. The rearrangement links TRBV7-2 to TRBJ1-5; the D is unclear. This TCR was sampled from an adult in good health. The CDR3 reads CASSLGLDQPQHF. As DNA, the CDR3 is TGTGCCAGCAGCTTAGGACTCGATCAGCCCCAGCATTTT.